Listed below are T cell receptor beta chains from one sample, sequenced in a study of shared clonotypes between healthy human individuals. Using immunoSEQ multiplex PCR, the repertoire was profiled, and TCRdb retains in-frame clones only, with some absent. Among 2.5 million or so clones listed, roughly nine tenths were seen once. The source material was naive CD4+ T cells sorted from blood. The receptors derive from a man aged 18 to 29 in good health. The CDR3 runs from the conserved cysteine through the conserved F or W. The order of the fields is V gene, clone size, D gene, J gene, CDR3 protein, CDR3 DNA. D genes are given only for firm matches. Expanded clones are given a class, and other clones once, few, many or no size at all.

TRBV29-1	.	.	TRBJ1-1	CSVEDWPEAFF	TGCAGCGTTGAAGATTGGCCCGAAGCTTTCTTT
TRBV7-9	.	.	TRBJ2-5	CASSLEMGRETQYF	TGTGCCAGCAGCTTAGAGATGGGGAGGGAGACCCAGTACTTC
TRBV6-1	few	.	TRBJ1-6	CASRAGLAGSPLHF	TGTGCCAGCAGAGCGGGACTGGCGGGTTCACCCCTCCACTTT
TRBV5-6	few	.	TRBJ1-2	CASGGKFGYTF	TGTGCCAGCGGTGGGAAATTTGGCTACACCTTC
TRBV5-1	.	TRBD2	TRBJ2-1	CASSSGGLAGPYNEQFF	TGCGCCAGCAGCTCGGGGGGTCTAGCGGGACCCTACAATGAGCAGTTCTTC
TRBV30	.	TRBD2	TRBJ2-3	CAWRGWTSGSTDTQYF	TGTGCCTGGAGAGGCTGGACTAGCGGGAGCACAGATACGCAGTATTTT
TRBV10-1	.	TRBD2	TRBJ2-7	CASSESRALAGDEQYF	TGCGCCAGCAGTGAGTCGAGAGCACTAGCGGGAGACGAGCAGTACTTC
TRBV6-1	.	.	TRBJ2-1	CASSESPLQTFEQFF	TGTGCCAGCAGTGAATCTCCTCTACAGACCTTTGAGCAGTTCTTC
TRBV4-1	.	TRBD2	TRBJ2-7	CASSQAGLAGDHEQYF	TGCGCCAGCAGCCAGGCGGGACTAGCGGGAGACCACGAGCAGTACTTC
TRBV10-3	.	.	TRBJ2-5	CAISEGKGETQYF	TGTGCCATCAGTGAAGGGAAAGGGGAGACCCAGTACTTC
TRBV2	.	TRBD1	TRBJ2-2	CASSGDRGDTGELFF	TGTGCCAGCAGTGGGGACAGGGGAGACACCGGGGAGCTGTTTTTT
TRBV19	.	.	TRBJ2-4	CASTVGGNGAKNIQYF	TGTGCCAGTACTGTGGGGGGTAACGGGGCCAAAAACATTCAGTACTTC
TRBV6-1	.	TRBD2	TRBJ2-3	CASSEEGGGARDTQYF	TGTGCCAGCAGTGAAGAGGGCGGGGGGGCGAGAGATACGCAGTATTTT
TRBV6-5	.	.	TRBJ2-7	CASSYSGAAPYEQYF	TGTGCCAGCAGTTACAGTGGGGCAGCTCCCTACGAGCAGTACTTC
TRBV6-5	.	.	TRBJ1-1	CASTLTGGKNTEAFF	TGTGCCAGCACCCTCACCGGGGGGAAGAACACTGAAGCTTTCTTT
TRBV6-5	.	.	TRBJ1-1	CASSRNRNTEAFF	TGTGCCAGCAGTCGAAACAGGAACACTGAAGCTTTCTTT
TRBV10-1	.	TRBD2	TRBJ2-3	CASSPTSGGYTDTQYF	TGCGCCAGCAGCCCGACTAGCGGGGGGTACACAGATACGCAGTATTTT
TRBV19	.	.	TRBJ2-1	CASSIGAGVYNEQFF	TGTGCCAGTAGTATCGGGGCAGGGGTTTACAATGAGCAGTTCTTC
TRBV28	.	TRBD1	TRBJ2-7	CASRDKWTGISYEQYF	TGTGCCAGCAGAGATAAATGGACAGGGATTTCCTACGAGCAGTACTTC
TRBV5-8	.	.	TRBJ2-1	CASTPRTATYNEQFF	TGTGCCAGCACCCCCAGGACAGCCACCTACAATGAGCAGTTCTTC
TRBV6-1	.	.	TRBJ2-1	CASSEALGTGYNEQFF	TGTGCCAGCAGTGAAGCTCTGGGGACGGGCTACAATGAGCAGTTCTTC
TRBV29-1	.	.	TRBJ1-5	CSGNRGGNQPQHF	TGCAGCGGAAATAGGGGGGGCAATCAGCCCCAGCATTTT
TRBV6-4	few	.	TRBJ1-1	CASSALGGNTEAFF	TGTGCCAGCAGCGCTCTAGGGGGGAACACTGAAGCTTTCTTT
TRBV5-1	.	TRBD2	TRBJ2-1	CASSLRTSGADNEQFF	TGCGCCAGCAGCCTACGGACTAGCGGGGCGGACAATGAGCAGTTCTTC
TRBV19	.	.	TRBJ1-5	CASSISGNQPQHF	TGTGCCAGTAGTATCTCGGGCAATCAGCCCCAGCATTTT
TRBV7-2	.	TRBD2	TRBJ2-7	CASGRTSGGGAYEQYF	TGTGCCTCTGGTCGGACTAGCGGGGGGGGAGCTTACGAGCAGTACTTC
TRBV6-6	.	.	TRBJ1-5	CASSTGGLLNQPQHF	TGTGCCAGCAGTACTGGGGGCCTTCTCAATCAGCCCCAGCATTTT
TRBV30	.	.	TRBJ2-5	CAWSGEGTQYF	TGTGCCTGGAGCGGGGAAGGGACCCAGTACTTC